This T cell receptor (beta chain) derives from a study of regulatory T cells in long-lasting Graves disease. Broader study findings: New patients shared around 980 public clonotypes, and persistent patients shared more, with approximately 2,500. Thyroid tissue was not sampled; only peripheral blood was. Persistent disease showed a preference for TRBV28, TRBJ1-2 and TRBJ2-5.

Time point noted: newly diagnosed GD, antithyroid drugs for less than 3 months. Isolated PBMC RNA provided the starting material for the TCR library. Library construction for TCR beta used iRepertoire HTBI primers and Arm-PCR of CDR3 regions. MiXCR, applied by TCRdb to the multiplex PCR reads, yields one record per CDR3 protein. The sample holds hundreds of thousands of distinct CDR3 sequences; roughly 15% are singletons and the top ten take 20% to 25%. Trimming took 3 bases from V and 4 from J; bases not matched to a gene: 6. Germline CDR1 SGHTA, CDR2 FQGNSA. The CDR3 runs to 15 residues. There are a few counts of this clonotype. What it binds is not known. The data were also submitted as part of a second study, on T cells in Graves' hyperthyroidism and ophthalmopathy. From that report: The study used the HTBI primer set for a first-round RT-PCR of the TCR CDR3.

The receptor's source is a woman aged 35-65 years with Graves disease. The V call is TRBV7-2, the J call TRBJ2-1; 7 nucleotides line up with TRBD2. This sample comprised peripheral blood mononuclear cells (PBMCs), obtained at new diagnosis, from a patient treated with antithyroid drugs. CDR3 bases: TGTGCCAGCAGCTTTTTTCCGGGAGGTTACAATGAGCAGTTCTTC. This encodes CASSFFPGGYNEQFF.